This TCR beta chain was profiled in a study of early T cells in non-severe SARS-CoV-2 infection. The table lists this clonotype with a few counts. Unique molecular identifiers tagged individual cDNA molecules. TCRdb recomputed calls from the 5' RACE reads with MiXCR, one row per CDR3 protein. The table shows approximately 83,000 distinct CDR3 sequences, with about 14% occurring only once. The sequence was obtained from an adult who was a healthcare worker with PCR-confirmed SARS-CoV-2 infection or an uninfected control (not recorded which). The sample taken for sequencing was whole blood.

As DNA, the CDR3 is TGCGCCAGCAGCATCTTATCCGGGACAAACTACGAGCAGTACTTC. Protein: CASSILSGTNYEQYF. The V gene is TRBV5-1, the J gene TRBJ2-7; D is perhaps TRBD1 (6 bases). The germline gives CDR1 SGHRS, CDR2 YFSETQ. The CDR3 runs to 15 residues. Trimming shortened V by 4 bases and J by 3 bases, and 17 bases separated the two germline ends. Together with reference TRBV5-1 and TRBJ2-7, the CDR3 gives the full variable domain: KAGVTQTPRYLIKTRGQQVTLSCSPISGHRSVSWYQQTPGQGLQFLFEYFSETQRNKGNFPGRFSGRQFSNSRSEMNVSTLELGDSALYLCASSILSGTNYEQYFGPGTRLTVT.